The entry below gives a single T cell receptor (beta chain) sequence along with its context. Its antigen is not known. Whether given at about 4 or about 12 weeks, second doses were pooled. Method: immunoSEQ multiplex PCR; TCRdb's copy keeps in-frame clones and lacks some. The table records about 180,000 clones, around 94% of them present only once. This sample was taken from a study of T cell responses to AZD1222 COVID-19 vaccine. Study-wide points: Clonal diversity was possibly underestimated; the donors were predominantly white British and more often female. CD4 TCRs covered the whole spike, strongest at regions 160-218 and 743-854.

Trimming removed 3 bases at V and 9 bases at J, with 11 bases between. The CDR3 is 12 residues long. Germline V gene data show CDR1 as MDHEN and CDR2 as SYDVKM. Specimen: peripheral blood, collected 28 days after the second AZD1222 dose. V is TRBV28 and J is TRBJ1-1; D call uncertain. The clonotype originates from an adult who received the AZD1222 COVID-19 vaccine. The CDR3 spells CASSFEDRQAFF. The CDR3 coding sequence is TGTGCCAGCAGTTTTGAAGACCGCCAAGCTTTCTTT.